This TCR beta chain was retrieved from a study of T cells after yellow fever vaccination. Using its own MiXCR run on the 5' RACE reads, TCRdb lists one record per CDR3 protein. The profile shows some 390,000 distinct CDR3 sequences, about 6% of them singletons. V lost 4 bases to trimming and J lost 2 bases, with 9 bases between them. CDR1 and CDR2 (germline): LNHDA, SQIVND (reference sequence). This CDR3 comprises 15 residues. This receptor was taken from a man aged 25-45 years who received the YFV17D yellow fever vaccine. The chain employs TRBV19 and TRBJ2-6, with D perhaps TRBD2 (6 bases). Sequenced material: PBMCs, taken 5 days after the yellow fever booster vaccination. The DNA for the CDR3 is TGTGCCAGTAGTAACGCGGGGACTGGGGCCAACGTCCTGACTTTC. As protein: CASSNAGTGANVLTF.